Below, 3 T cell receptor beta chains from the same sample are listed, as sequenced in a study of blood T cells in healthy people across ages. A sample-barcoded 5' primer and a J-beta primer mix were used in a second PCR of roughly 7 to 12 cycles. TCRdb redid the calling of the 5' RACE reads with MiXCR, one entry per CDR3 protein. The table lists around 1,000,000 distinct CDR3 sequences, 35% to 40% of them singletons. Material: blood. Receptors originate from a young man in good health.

The CDR3, as DNA: TGTGCCAGCAGTTTTGGGGGGGCGCCCTACGAGCAGTACTTC. It specifies CASSFGGAPYEQYF. The V and J genes are TRBV12-3 or TRBV12-4 and TRBJ2-5, with a possible D match to TRBD2 (7 bases). The J call is uncertain, as TRBJ2-7 better fits the DNA end. The CDR3 consists of 14 residues.

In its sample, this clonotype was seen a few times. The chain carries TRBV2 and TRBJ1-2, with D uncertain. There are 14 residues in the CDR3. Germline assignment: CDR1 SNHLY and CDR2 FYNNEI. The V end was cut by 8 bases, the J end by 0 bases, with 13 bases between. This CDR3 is CASLSPEANYGYTF. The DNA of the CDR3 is TGTGCCAGCCTCTCTCCCGAGGCTAACTATGGCTACACCTTC. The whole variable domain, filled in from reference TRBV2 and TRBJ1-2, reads EPEVTQTPSHQVTQMGQEVILRCVPISNHLYFYWYRQILGQKVEFLVSFYNNEISEKSEIFDDQFSVERPDGSNFTLKIRSTKLEDSAMYFCASLSPEANYGYTFGSGTRLTVV.

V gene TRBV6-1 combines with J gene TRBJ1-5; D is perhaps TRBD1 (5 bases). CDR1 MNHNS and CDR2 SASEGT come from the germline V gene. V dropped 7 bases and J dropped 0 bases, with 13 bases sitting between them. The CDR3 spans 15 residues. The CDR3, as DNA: TGTGCCAGCAATATCGGGGGAGGTAGCAATCAGCCCCAGCATTTT. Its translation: CASNIGGGSNQPQHF.